The TCR beta chain under discussion was sequenced for a study of human T cells and chemical hapten exposure. Comment on this clonotype: Antigen specificity is unknown.

Overall study findings and caveats: TCRs whose frequency exceeded 1 in 1000 remained the same following DPC sensitization.

From the RACE reads, TCRdb called clonotypes with MiXCR, one entry per CDR3 protein. The table lists more than 60,000 distinct CDR3 sequences, approximately 8% of them singletons, with less than 2% in the top ten. The time point was: healthy volunteer bleed at 6 weeks. It was unfractionated whole blood from which total RNA was extracted. This TCR was sampled from a male donor in good health. Some clones in this sample may be carry-over from other donors' samples. Sequenced material: whole blood.

CDR3 nucleotides: TGTGCCAGCAGTTTAGCCGGGGCCGAGCAGTACTTC. Translation gives CASSLAGAEQYF. The rearrangement links TRBV12-3 or TRBV12-4 to TRBJ2-7; D may correspond to TRBD1 or TRBD2 (5 bases each). V was pared by 0 bases and J by 6 bases, with 6 bases between. The CDR3 runs to 12 residues.